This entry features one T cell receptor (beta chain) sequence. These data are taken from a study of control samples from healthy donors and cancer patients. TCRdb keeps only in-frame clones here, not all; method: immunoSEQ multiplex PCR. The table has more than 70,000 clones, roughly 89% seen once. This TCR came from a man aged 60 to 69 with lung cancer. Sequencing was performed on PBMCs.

This CDR3 reads CAWDTYNEQFF. The CDR3, as DNA: TGTGCCTGGGACACCTACAATGAGCAGTTCTTC. The chain combines TRBV30 with TRBJ2-1; no clear D gene. Germline CDR1 reads GTSNPN; CDR2 reads SVGIG (reference sequence). Trimming left V 5 bases short and J 2 bases short, with 4 bases between. This CDR3 contains 11 residues. Combining the CDR3 with reference TRBV30 and TRBJ2-1 gives the whole variable domain SQTIHQWPATLVQPVGSPLSLECTVEGTSNPNLYWYRQAAGRGLQLLFYSVGIGQISSEVPQNLSASRPQDRQFILSSKKLLLSDSGFYLCAWDTYNEQFFGPGTRLTVL.